This paragraph covers one T cell receptor (beta chain) sequence. This entry comes from a study of blood T cell repertoires in COVID-19. The overall study: The origin of the acute and convalescent COVID-19 samples was the United States, Italy and Spain.

There are 13 residues in the CDR3. Trimming removed 7 bases at V and 1 base at J, with 11 bases between. From germline, CDR1 is GTSNPN and CDR2 SVGIG (reference sequence). Produced via immunoSEQ multiplex PCR; TCRdb's table is partial and in-frame only. The table lists 200,000 to 250,000 clones, almost 85% of them singletons. The sequenced sample consisted of peripheral blood. V and J are TRBV30 and TRBJ1-3, with a weak D call TRBD1 (6 bases). The source of this sequence is a woman between 40 and 50 years old with acute or convalescent COVID-19. CDR3 amino acids: CAFGGPSGNTIYF. DNA for the CDR3: TGTGCCTTCGGGGGGCCATCTGGAAACACCATATATTTT.